The 20 T cell receptor beta chains presented below share a single source sample, sequenced in a study of T cells after yellow fever vaccination (dated by TCRdb to the late 2010s). Preparation of the library involved 5' RACE. TCRdb lists the instrument as Illumina NovaSeq 6000. TCRdb trimmed public reads at Q25 via fastp, called clones via MiXCR and kept in-frame beta chains. Rows with a matching CDR3 protein are joined into one entry that keeps the most common DNA and genes. This sample lists some 320,000 distinct CDR3 sequences; around 10% were detected once. The top ten constitute 3% to 3.5% of the sample. The treatment or condition label on this specimen signifies: live attenuated yellow fever vaccine strain. Sample: CD4+ T cells sorted from PBMCs, taken 45 days after the yellow fever booster vaccination. These receptor sequences come from a man aged 18 to 30 who received the YFV17D yellow fever vaccine.

This rearrangement joins TRBV5-4 to TRBJ2-2; 12 bases are a match to TRBD1. CDR1 and CDR2 from the germline V gene are SGHNT and YYREEE (reference sequence). The CDR3 extends over 16 amino acids. V gave up 4 bases and J gave up 6 bases; unmatched junction bases: 7. CDR3 sequence: CASSQGQGANAGELFF. Here the CDR3 DNA reads TGTGCCAGCAGCCAGGGACAGGGGGCGAATGCCGGGGAGCTGTTTTTT. The full variable domain, completed using reference TRBV5-4 and TRBJ2-2, is ETGVTQSPTHLIKTRGQQVTLRCSSQSGHNTVSWYQQALGQGPQFIFQYYREEENGRGNFPPRFSGLQFPNYSSELNVNALELDDSALYLCASSQGQGANAGELFFGEGSRLTVL.

The chain carries TRBV6-2 or TRBV6-3 and TRBJ1-2, with 9 bases fitting TRBD1. V shed 5 bases, J shed 10 bases, and the junction held 11 bases outside the gene matches. The CDR3 covers 14 residues. Germline CDR1 MNHEY, CDR2 SVGEGT. The CDR3 loop reads CASSHLDRGRDYTF. In DNA, the CDR3 is TGTGCCAGCAGTCATCTGGACAGGGGTCGTGACTACACCTTC.

Many counts were recorded for this clonotype. This chain joins TRBV13 and TRBJ1-1; TRBD1 matches at 8 bases. The CDR3 is 15 residues long. V was pared by 5 bases and J by 8 bases, with 13 bases of the junction left unmatched. Germline assignment: CDR1 PRHDT and CDR2 FYEKMQ (reference sequence). The DNA for the CDR3 is TGTGCCAGCAGCCCCGTAGGACGTCGACAGGGGGAAGCTTTCTTT. This encodes CASSPVGRRQGEAFF.

This chain uses TRBV5-6 with TRBJ2-3, with D uncertain. Germline V gene lookup returns CDR1 SGHDT and CDR2 YYEEEE. This CDR3 is 12 amino acids long. V was shortened by 4 bases and J by 10 bases, with 13 bases between the two germline ends. The CDR3, as DNA: TGTGCCAGCAGCCCTTCCTCCCTCTCGCAGTATTTT. It encodes CASSPSSLSQYF.

The table lists this clonotype with a few counts. The chain links TRBV3-1 to TRBJ2-3; weak D call: TRBD1 (6 bases). Germline assignment: CDR1 LGHDT and CDR2 YNNKEL (reference sequence). CDR3 length: 15 amino acids. Trimming shortened V by 6 bases and J by 5 bases, and 18 bases separated the two germline ends. CDR3 bases: TGTGCCAGCAGTCCCCGGACACAAGGGGGAGATACGCAGTATTTT. This codes for CASSPRTQGGDTQYF.

In its sample, this clonotype was seen a few times. The CDR3 DNA sequence: TGTGCCAGCAGTTTTGGTAGGTCCGGGGACGAGCAGTACTTC. Amino acid sequence: CASSFGRSGDEQYF. This chain uses TRBV12-3 or TRBV12-4 with TRBJ2-7, with a possible D match to TRBD2 (5 bases). CDR3 length: 14 amino acids. V was shortened by 3 bases and J by 5 bases, with 14 bases between the two germline ends.

CDR3 region: CASSVGHRTDTQYF. CDR3 DNA: TGTGCCAGCAGCGTCGGGCACCGCACAGATACGCAGTATTTT. The chain is built from TRBV9 and TRBJ2-3; D not certain. This CDR3 contains 14 residues. Looked up from germline, CDR1 is SGDLS and CDR2 is YYNGEE. Between the trimmed V and J ends, which lost 2 bases and 1 base, there was a span of 8 bases.

This clonotype was observed a few times. V gene TRBV20-1 combines with J gene TRBJ2-5, with D perhaps TRBD2 (5 bases). The CDR3 is made up of 15 amino acids. The germline V gene encodes CDR1 DFQATT and CDR2 SNEGSKA (reference sequence). V dropped 4 bases and J dropped 5 bases, with 20 bases sitting between them. The CDR3 DNA is TGCAGTGCTACACCCACTAGAGTGAGTTTCGAGACCCAGTACTTC. This sequence encodes CSATPTRVSFETQYF.

The rearrangement links TRBV20-1 to TRBJ2-7; D not resolved. This CDR3 spans 13 amino acids. V lost 6 bases to trimming and J lost 9 bases, with 21 bases between them. The germline gives CDR1 DFQATT, CDR2 SNEGSKA (reference sequence). Here the CDR3 reads CSAELPGREGQYV. The CDR3 DNA is TGCAGTGCCGAGCTGCCAGGACGAGAAGGGCAGTACGTC.

This clonotype was recorded many times. The V call is TRBV3-1, the J call TRBJ2-2; 8 nucleotides match TRBD2. This CDR3 contains 17 residues. The junction had 10 bases not matched to a gene; V was cut back by 0 bases and J by 7 bases. Per the germline V gene, CDR1 is LGHDT and CDR2 is YNNKEL (reference sequence). CDR3 coding DNA: TGTGCCAGCAGCCAAGATCTGGGACTAGACGCGAGCGGGGAGCTGTTTTTT. Protein sequence: CASSQDLGLDASGELFF.

The chain links TRBV4-2 to TRBJ2-1, with a weak D call TRBD1 (6 bases). In germline, CDR1 is LGHNA, CDR2 YNFKEQ. The CDR3 has 14 residues. V shed 0 bases and J shed 7 bases, with 10 bases lying between them. Here the CDR3 DNA reads TGTGCCAGCAGCCAAGAAATGAGGGGGAATGAGCAGTTCTTC. Protein: CASSQEMRGNEQFF.

This clonotype was counted a few times. V usage is TRBV20-1 and J usage is TRBJ2-3; a possible D gene is TRBD2 (6 bases). The germline CDR1 and CDR2 sequences are DFQATT and SNEGSKA (reference sequence). V shed 3 bases and J shed 6 bases, with 13 bases lying between them. CDR3 length: 13 amino acids. CDR3 amino acids: CSASRPGEDTQYF. The CDR3 DNA reads TGCAGTGCTAGTCGGCCGGGGGAGGATACGCAGTATTTT.

The CDR3, as DNA: TGTGCCAGCAGCTTGACAGGGGGCGCGAGTGGCTACACCTTC. Amino acid sequence: CASSLTGGASGYTF. This chain uses TRBV7-3 with TRBJ1-2; 10 positions match TRBD1. CDR3 length: 14 residues. Trimming at V came to 3 bases and at J to 7 bases, leaving 5 bases not matched to a gene. Looked up from germline, CDR1 is SGHTA and CDR2 is FQGTGA.

This clonotype appeared a few times. The chain joins TRBV5-1 to TRBJ1-3; D ambiguous. V shed 4 bases and J shed 0 bases, with 14 bases lying between them. In germline, CDR1 is SGHRS, CDR2 YFSETQ. The CDR3 has 16 residues. CDR3 amino acids: CASSPRLGSSGNTIYF. CDR3 bases: TGCGCCAGCAGCCCACGCCTGGGGAGCTCTGGAAACACCATATATTTT.

This clonotype was observed at least ten times. The CDR3 here is CASSQEGGAGELFF. The CDR3 DNA is TGCGCCAGCAGCCAAGAGGGAGGGGCCGGGGAGCTGTTTTTT. This rearrangement joins TRBV4-3 to TRBJ2-2, with 7 bases identical to TRBD2. Germline CDR1 and CDR2: LGHNA and YSLEER. The length of the CDR3 is 14 residues. The V and J ends lost 0 bases and 6 bases, in that order; junction bases with no gene match: 1.

V is TRBV18 and J is TRBJ2-1, with TRBD1 matching over 8 bases. Unmatched junction bases numbered 6, after V lost 2 bases and J lost 9 bases. Germline V gene lookup returns CDR1 KGHSH and CDR2 LQKENI. The CDR3 runs to 14 residues. CDR3 sequence: CASSPVTGEAEQFF. For the CDR3, the DNA is TGTGCCAGCTCACCAGTGACAGGGGAGGCTGAGCAGTTCTTC.

This clonotype was found a few times. The chain joins TRBV5-1 to TRBJ2-3; 12 bases map to TRBD2. The length of the CDR3 is 17 residues. V trimming: 4 bases; J trimming: 0 bases; junction bases outside the gene matches: 6. Germline V gives CDR1 SGHRS, CDR2 YFSETQ. The chain's CDR3 is CASSRTSGTTSTDTQYF. DNA for the CDR3: TGCGCCAGCAGCAGGACTAGCGGGACTACTAGCACAGATACGCAGTATTTT.

This clonotype has only a few counts. V gene TRBV11-2 combines with J gene TRBJ2-1; 11 bases line up with TRBD1. This CDR3 contains 17 residues. The junction had 11 bases not matched to a gene; V was cut back by 5 bases and J by 5 bases. The germline CDR1 and CDR2 sequences are SGHAT and FQNNGV. CDR3 sequence (DNA): TGTGCCAGCAGCACCCGTAGGACAGGGGGCGCGGACAATGAGCAGTTCTTC. Its protein product is CASSTRRTGGADNEQFF.

This chain connects TRBV19 to TRBJ2-3; no reliable D call. Between the trimmed V and J ends, which lost 3 bases and 2 bases, there was a span of 12 bases. The CDR3 length is 15 residues. CDR1 LNHDA and CDR2 SQIVND come from the germline V gene (reference sequence). The CDR3 DNA follows: TGTGCCAGTAGTATTAGGCGCTCCCTCACAGATACGCAGTATTTT. It specifies CASSIRRSLTDTQYF.

The chain employs TRBV6-5 and TRBJ1-2; the D gene is possibly TRBD1 (5 bases). Germline V gene lookup returns CDR1 MNHEY and CDR2 SVGAGI. The CDR3 has 13 amino acids. Trimming left V 7 bases short and J 3 bases short, with 12 bases between. The CDR3 region is CASTSGTDYGYTF. CDR3 coding DNA: TGTGCCAGCACCTCCGGGACCGACTATGGCTACACCTTC.